This TCR beta chain was identified in a study of shared clonotypes between healthy human individuals. Overall study context: The study drew on a couple of women and a few men aged 18 to 49 as donors. CD8 memory received one plate per donor, CD8 naive two, CD4 memory three and CD4 naive three.

Data came from immunoSEQ multiplex PCR; TCRdb stores just in-frame clones and leaves some out. The repertoire holds about 680,000 clones, with roughly 94% as singletons. Trimming took off 5 bases at V and 0 bases at J, with 16 bases between the two ends. CDR1 is LGHNA, CDR2 YNFKEQ, per germline. This CDR3 is 17 amino acids long. Remarks on this clone: Its antigen is unidentified.

Study-wide findings and caveats: Among the subsets, naive ones generally showed larger estimated richness than memory ones. Among non-shared clonotypes, generation probabilities were lower than among those shared by all four donors.

Naive CD8 cells were CD45RO-negative, positively selected for CCR7, excluding terminally differentiated effector memory CD45RA+ cells. Sequencing used naive CD8+ T cells sorted from blood. The chain uses TRBV4-2 and TRBJ1-4; no clear D. The origin of this receptor is a man in his thirties or forties in good health. The CDR3 here is CASSKEAVTTTNEKLFF. The CDR3 DNA reads as TGTGCCAGCAGCAAGGAGGCGGTTACAACAACTAATGAAAAACTGTTTTTT.